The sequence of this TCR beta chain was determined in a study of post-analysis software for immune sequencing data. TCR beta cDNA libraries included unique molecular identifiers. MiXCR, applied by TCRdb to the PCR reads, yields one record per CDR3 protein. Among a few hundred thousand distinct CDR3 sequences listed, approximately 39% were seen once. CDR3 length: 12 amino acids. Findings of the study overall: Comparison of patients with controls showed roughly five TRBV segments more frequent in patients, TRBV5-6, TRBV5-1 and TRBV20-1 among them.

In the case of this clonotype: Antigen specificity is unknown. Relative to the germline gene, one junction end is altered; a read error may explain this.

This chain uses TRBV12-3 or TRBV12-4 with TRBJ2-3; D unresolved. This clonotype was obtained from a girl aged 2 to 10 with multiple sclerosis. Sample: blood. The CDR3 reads CASRVVPDAQYF. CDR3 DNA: TGTGCCAGCAGAGTGGTACCAGATGCGCAGTATTTT.